The TCR beta chain described here comes from a study of T cell responses to AZD1222 COVID-19 vaccine. The assay was immunoSEQ multiplex PCR, and TCRdb's table has in-frame clones only and misses some. This sample carries about 150,000 clones, about 85% of them seen once, and the ten largest clones take approximately 3.1%. This clone came up a few times. The antigen is undetermined. General observations from the study: Regions 160-218 and 743-854 dominated among vaccine-associated CD4 TCRs spanning spike. There were repertoire samples only from the period after the peak T cell response. Reportedly, close to half of spike-specific TCRs are directed against unmutated variant regions.

CDR1 and CDR2 from the germline V gene are SEHNR and FQNEAQ (reference sequence). The CDR3 covers 13 residues. V lost 5 bases and J 9 bases, leaving 13 bases between the germline ends. This receptor was obtained from an adult in good health. The chain joins TRBV7-9 to TRBJ2-2; maybe TRBD2 (6 bases). Sequenced here: peripheral blood, sampled on day 0 of AZD1222 vaccination. CDR3 in DNA: TGTGCCAGCAGCGGGACTTTTGCGTGGGAGCTGTTTTTT. Its protein product is CASSGTFAWELFF.